This T cell receptor beta chain was recorded in a study of T-cell memory formation after mild COVID-19. Study-level findings and limits: Contracting CD4+ clones were located mainly in CM and EM, and CD8+ clones in EMRA. Confirmation of SARS-CoV-2 specificity was lacking for second-wave clones peaking day 37. Pre-infection memory carried some responding clones, suggesting that cross-reactive memory joined.

Points on this clonotype: Its antigen is not identified.

CDR3 length: 19 amino acids. Trimming cost V 6 bases and J 4 bases; bases outside gene matches: 14. Germline CDR1 reads MNHEY; CDR2 reads SVGAGI. TCRdb independently ran MiXCR on the 5' RACE reads; one entry per CDR3 protein. The sample includes 80,000 to 95,000 distinct CDR3 sequences, 20% to 30% of them seen just once. V is TRBV6-5 and J is TRBJ2-6; 11 positions agree with TRBD2. Sequenced sample: PBMCs or a T cell subset sorted from them (not recorded which). This clonotype was sampled from a man aged 18 to 29 who had mild COVID-19 (a few samples of this study predate the infection). Cell type and time point are not known. The CDR3 DNA reads TGTGCCAGCAGAGATCCGATAGCGGGGGGGGCGCTCGGGGCCAACGTCCTGACTTTC. This encodes CASRDPIAGGALGANVLTF.